These T cell receptor beta chains were read from a single sample in a study of STAT3 mutations in large granular lymphocyte leukemia. Method: immunoSEQ multiplex PCR; TCRdb's copy keeps in-frame clones and lacks some. The sample comprises 10,000 to 15,000 clones, 88% of which are singletons, and 12% rests with the top ten. The specimen sequenced was PBMCs. These receptors came from a human donor with T large granular lymphocyte leukemia. Some clones in this sample may be carry-over from other donors' samples. The CDR3 runs from the conserved cysteine through the conserved F or W. The D gene is left open where the match is weak. Where a row states a size, it is once, few, many or the class of an expanded clone; other rows omit it.

size	D	V	J	CDR3	DNA
.	.	TRBV5-5	TRBJ2-2	CASSLSLQGARELFF	TGTGCCAGCAGCCTCTCGTTACAGGGCGCCCGGGAGCTGTTTTTT
.	.	TRBV10-3	TRBJ1-5	CAISGSGANQPQHF	TGTGCCATCTCGGGATCGGGGGCAAATCAGCCCCAGCATTTT
.	TRBD2	TRBV7-9	TRBJ2-7	CASSLISGRNEQYF	TGTGCCAGCAGCTTGATTAGCGGGAGGAACGAGCAGTACTTC
.	.	TRBV6-1	TRBJ1-2	CASSETSQGVGGYTF	TGTGCCAGCAGTGAAACCTCACAGGGAGTAGGAGGCTACACCTTC
.	.	TRBV5-1	TRBJ2-3	CASSLRDGTDTQYF	TGCGCCAGCAGCCTCCGGGACGGCACAGATACGCAGTATTTT
once	TRBD2	TRBV10-3	TRBJ2-3	CAISESGGTSGNPADTQYF	TGTGCCATCAGTGAGTCGGGTGGGACTAGCGGGAATCCGGCAGATACGCAGTATTTT
.	.	TRBV5-1	TRBJ1-4	CASSLDWGLEEKLFF	TGCGCCAGCAGCTTGGACTGGGGCCTAGAGGAAAAACTGTTTTTT
.	.	TRBV2	TRBJ2-1	CASSAGSTQFF	TGTGCCAGCAGTGCGGGCTCCACGCAGTTCTTC
.	.	TRBV7-8	TRBJ1-1	CASSFSPGAQGTEAFF	TGTGCCAGCAGCTTTTCCCCGGGGGCGCAGGGCACTGAAGCTTTCTTT
.	TRBD2	TRBV6-5	TRBJ2-7	CASSYSIAGDLYEQYF	TGTGCCAGCAGTTACTCTATAGCGGGAGATCTCTACGAGCAGTACTTC
.	.	TRBV5-4	TRBJ2-7	CASSLREGLLAYEQYF	TGTGCCAGCAGCTTGAGAGAGGGGCTTCTGGCCTACGAGCAGTACTTC
once	TRBD1	TRBV7-2	TRBJ2-7	CASSLGQGRPYEQYF	TGTGCCAGCAGCTTGGGACAGGGCCGTCCCTACGAGCAGTACTTC
.	.	TRBV18	TRBJ2-1	CASSPPSQGARLAPNEQFF	TGTGCCAGCTCACCACCATCTCAGGGGGCGAGACTAGCGCCTAATGAGCAGTTCTTC
.	TRBD2	TRBV29-1	TRBJ2-1	CSVEGLAGAGEQFF	TGCAGCGTGGAGGGACTAGCGGGAGCGGGTGAGCAGTTCTTC
few	.	TRBV7-9	TRBJ2-7	CASSPQGTYEQYF	TGTGCCAGCAGCCCACAGGGCACCTACGAGCAGTACTTC